This is a list of T cell receptor beta chains from one sample in a study of PD-1 blockade in classical Hodgkin lymphoma. Sequencing used immunoSEQ multiplex PCR; TCRdb keeps in-frame clones, though not all of them. This sample carries some 33,000 clones, about 70% of them seen once, and the ten largest clones take approximately 4%. Material: peripheral blood mononuclear cells (PBMCs), obtained before the fourth cycle of nivolumab. All receptors derive from a human donor with classical Hodgkin lymphoma. Both conserved end residues are part of each CDR3. A D gene is named only where the DNA matches it firmly. Only part of the rows carry a size: once, few, many, or a class if the clone is expanded.

D: -
size: -
J: TRBJ2-7
V: TRBV11-3
CDR3: CASSTYTSYEQYF
DNA: TGTGCCAGCAGTACCTATACCTCCTACGAGCAGTACTTC

D: TRBD2
size: -
J: TRBJ2-5
V: TRBV7-8
CDR3: CASSLARTSGRGLQETQYF
DNA: TGTGCCAGCAGCTTAGCGAGGACTAGCGGGAGGGGATTACAAGAGACCCAGTACTTC

D: -
size: -
J: TRBJ1-2
V: TRBV6-4
CDR3: CASSDSGTLGGYTF
DNA: TGTGCCAGCAGTGACTCTGGTACCCTCGGCGGCTACACCTTC

D: -
size: few
J: TRBJ2-5
V: TRBV9
CDR3: CASSVEGSWGTQYF
DNA: TGTGCCAGCAGCGTAGAAGGCAGTTGGGGGACCCAGTACTTC

D: -
size: -
J: TRBJ1-1
V: TRBV7-9
CDR3: CASSRSGLGPMNTEAFF
DNA: TGTGCCAGCAGCCGGAGTGGGCTCGGCCCTATGAACACTGAAGCTTTCTTT

D: -
size: -
J: TRBJ1-5
V: TRBV9
CDR3: CASSVEGANQPQHF
DNA: TGTGCCAGCAGCGTAGAGGGAGCCAATCAGCCCCAGCATTTT

D: TRBD1
size: -
J: TRBJ1-2
V: TRBV28
CDR3: CASSAAGQIVADYGYTF
DNA: TGTGCCAGCAGTGCTGCGGGACAGATTGTCGCTGACTATGGCTACACCTTC

D: TRBD1
size: -
J: TRBJ2-1
V: TRBV29-1
CDR3: CSVEVGQSSYNEQFF
DNA: TGCAGCGTTGAAGTGGGACAGAGCTCCTACAATGAGCAGTTCTTC

D: -
size: -
J: TRBJ1-1
V: TRBV29-1
CDR3: CSVGQRLLNTEAFF
DNA: TGCAGCGTTGGACAGCGCCTTCTGAACACTGAAGCTTTCTTT

D: -
size: few
J: TRBJ1-1
V: TRBV30
CDR3: CAWSVHRATEAFF
DNA: TGTGCCTGGAGTGTACACCGGGCCACTGAAGCTTTCTTT

D: -
size: -
J: TRBJ2-7
V: TRBV25-1
CDR3: CASRTQTNYEQYF
DNA: TGTGCCAGCAGAACGCAAACCAACTACGAGCAGTACTTC

D: TRBD2
size: -
J: TRBJ2-1
V: TRBV5-1
CDR3: CASSLGGGAHNEQFF
DNA: TGCGCCAGCAGCTTAGGCGGGGGGGCCCACAATGAGCAGTTCTTC

D: -
size: -
J: TRBJ2-7
V: TRBV11-2
CDR3: CASSLGGVAREQYF
DNA: TGTGCCAGCAGCTTAGGCGGGGTAGCTAGGGAGCAGTACTTC

D: -
size: few
J: TRBJ2-1
V: TRBV5-4
CDR3: CASSLEAGLGAQSYNEQFF
DNA: TGTGCCAGCAGCTTGGAAGCCGGTCTCGGGGCCCAGTCCTACAATGAGCAGTTCTTC

D: TRBD1
size: few
J: TRBJ1-1
V: TRBV28
CDR3: CASSIDRGTEAFF
DNA: TGTGCCAGCAGTATAGACAGGGGTACTGAAGCTTTCTTT

D: TRBD2
size: -
J: TRBJ2-3
V: TRBV28
CDR3: CASRDPGTSGRDTQYF
DNA: TGTGCCAGCAGAGACCCCGGGACTAGCGGGAGAGATACGCAGTATTTT

D: -
size: -
J: TRBJ2-5
V: TRBV2
CDR3: CASRDAAWEQYF
DNA: TGTGCCAGCAGGGACGCTGCGTGGGAGCAGTACTTC

D: TRBD1
size: -
J: TRBJ1-1
V: TRBV7-9
CDR3: CASSTGGQGGTEAFF
DNA: TGTGCCAGCAGCACCGGCGGACAGGGGGGCACTGAAGCTTTCTTT

D: -
size: -
J: TRBJ2-2
V: TRBV29-1
CDR3: CSVEDRPGSSQVDYTGELFF
DNA: TGCAGCGTTGAAGATCGCCCCGGGAGTAGTCAGGTGGATTACACCGGGGAGCTGTTTTTT

D: -
size: -
J: TRBJ2-5
V: TRBV7-6
CDR3: CASSSRIGDLYF
DNA: TGTGCCAGCAGCTCCAGAATAGGGGACTTGTACTTC

D: -
size: -
J: TRBJ1-1
V: TRBV27
CDR3: CASSPLNLNTEAFF
DNA: TGTGCCAGCAGCCCCCTTAACTTGAACACTGAAGCTTTCTTT

D: TRBD2
size: -
J: TRBJ2-5
V: TRBV9
CDR3: CASSTGTSGSQETQYF
DNA: TGTGCCAGCAGCACCGGGACTAGCGGGTCCCAAGAGACCCAGTACTTC

D: TRBD1
size: -
J: TRBJ1-1
V: TRBV5-1
CDR3: CASSYSTGPTEAFF
DNA: TGCGCCAGCAGCTACTCGACAGGGCCCACTGAAGCTTTCTTT

D: TRBD1
size: few
J: TRBJ1-1
V: TRBV7-6
CDR3: CASSAPGQGAAAFF
DNA: TGTGCCAGCAGCGCCCCGGGACAGGGGGCAGCTGCTTTCTTT

D: -
size: -
J: TRBJ1-1
V: TRBV30
CDR3: CAWSAQTAMNTEAFF
DNA: TGTGCCTGGAGTGCCCAAACTGCAATGAACACTGAAGCTTTCTTT

D: -
size: -
J: TRBJ2-5
V: TRBV14
CDR3: CASSHRRGFQETQYF
DNA: TGTGCCAGCAGCCACCGTCGGGGGTTCCAAGAGACCCAGTACTTC

D: -
size: once
J: TRBJ2-3
V: TRBV19
CDR3: CASRTGDTQYF
DNA: TGTGCCAGTAGGACGGGGGATACGCAGTATTTT

D: TRBD1
size: -
J: TRBJ1-5
V: TRBV19
CDR3: CASSIWDRGAQPQHF
DNA: TGTGCCAGTAGTATTTGGGACAGGGGCGCTCAGCCCCAGCATTTT

D: -
size: -
J: TRBJ2-2
V: TRBV27
CDR3: CASSRGTSGTGELFF
DNA: TGTGCCAGCAGTAGGGGGACAAGTGGGACCGGGGAGCTGTTTTTT

D: -
size: -
J: TRBJ1-6
V: TRBV30
CDR3: CAWSREVSPLHF
DNA: TGTGCCTGGAGCAGGGAGGTTTCACCCCTCCACTTT